The 18 T cell receptor beta chains presented below share a single source sample, sequenced in a study of CD8 T cells in ankylosing spondylitis. MiXCR was run by TCRdb on the 5' RACE reads, yielding one entry per CDR3 protein. Of approximately 350,000 distinct CDR3 sequences listed, roughly 14% are singletons. The sequenced material came from blood, either unsorted or a sorted T cell fraction (not recorded which). All receptors come from a male donor with ankylosing spondylitis or in good health (not recorded which).

This clonotype was seen a handful of times. The genes are TRBV27 and TRBJ2-1; 8 bases align to TRBD2. The CDR3 spans 19 residues. Germline CDR1 and CDR2: MNHEY and SMNVEV (reference sequence). Trimming took 5 bases from V and 0 from J; bases not matched to a gene: 15. CDR3 residues: CASSTLLVGGRSSYNEQFF. The DNA of the CDR3 is TGTGCCAGCAGTACACTGCTGGTCGGCGGGAGGAGCTCCTACAATGAGCAGTTCTTC.

This clonotype was observed a handful of times. The rearrangement joins TRBV2 to TRBJ2-3; 7 bases align to TRBD2. The junction had 14 bases not matched to a gene; V was cut back by 6 bases and J by 2 bases. The CDR3 is made up of 17 amino acids. Germline CDR1 reads SNHLY; CDR2 reads FYNNEI. The CDR3 nucleotides read TGTGCCAGCAGCGGGGAGGGACGCCCACGGCACACAGATACGCAGTATTTT. This sequence encodes CASSGEGRPRHTDTQYF.

The chain recombines TRBV5-1 with TRBJ2-2; perhaps TRBD1 as D (5 bases). Trimming took off 4 bases at V and 5 bases at J, with 9 bases between the two ends. In germline, CDR1 is SGHRS, CDR2 YFSETQ. The CDR3 totals 13 residues. CDR3 amino acids: CASSPQETGELFF. The DNA for the CDR3 is TGCGCCAGCAGCCCACAGGAAACCGGGGAGCTGTTTTTT.

This clonotype occurred a few times. CDR3 nucleotide sequence: TGTGCCAGCATTGTGGGACAGGGGTCCTACAATGAGCAGTTCTTC. It codes for CASIVGQGSYNEQFF. The chain uses TRBV10-3 and TRBJ2-1; 10 bases are a match to TRBD1. The V gene end was trimmed by 10 bases and the J gene end by 1 base; junction bases not matched to a gene: 7. There are 15 residues in the CDR3. Germline-derived CDR1 and CDR2 are ENHRY and SYGVKD.

DNA for the CDR3: TGTGCCAGCAGCAAAGGAAAAGGGTCCCAAGAGACCCAGTACTTC. This translates into CASSKGKGSQETQYF. This chain connects TRBV21-1 to TRBJ2-5. TRBV21-1 is designated a pseudogene. This CDR3 contains 15 residues.

The chain uses TRBV5-1 and TRBJ2-5, with D unresolved. Germline loops: CDR1 SGHRS, CDR2 YFSETQ. CDR3 length: 13 amino acids. V lost 4 bases and J lost 4, with 11 bases in between. CDR3 bases: TGCGCCAGCAGCCCCCCCGGGCGAGAGACCCAGTACTTC. Translated, it gives CASSPPGRETQYF.

The chain employs TRBV5-1 and TRBJ1-3; D not certain. Germline lookup yields CDR1 SGHRS and CDR2 YFSETQ. CDR3 size: 14 residues. V gave up 3 bases and J gave up 0 bases, with 7 bases separating them. In nucleotides, the CDR3 is TGCGCCAGCAGCTCCTACCGCTCTGGAAACACCATATATTTT. Translated: CASSSYRSGNTIYF.

The chain is built from TRBV2 and TRBJ1-2; 9 nucleotides match TRBD1. Germline V gene lookup returns CDR1 SNHLY and CDR2 FYNNEI. The CDR3 covers 13 residues. After removal of 7 bases from V and 6 bases from J, the junction contained 6 bases not matched to a gene. The CDR3 region has the DNA TGTGCCAGCAATCCGGACAGGGGAGATGGCTACACCTTC. Protein: CASNPDRGDGYTF.

The V call is TRBV12-3 or TRBV12-4, the J call TRBJ1-1; D ambiguous. V shed 0 bases and J shed 3 bases, with 8 bases lying between them. CDR3 length equals 14 residues. The CDR3 DNA sequence: TGTGCCAGCAGTTTAGCGGTTTTCGACACTGAAGCTTTCTTT. Translating gives CASSLAVFDTEAFF.

The table lists this clonotype with a few counts. The chain links TRBV27 to TRBJ1-6; TRBD1 aligns across 9 bases. This CDR3 is built from 15 residues. The V gene's germline CDR1 is MNHEY and CDR2 SMNVEV (reference sequence). Trimming at V came to 5 bases and at J to 7 bases, leaving 6 bases not matched to a gene. Here the CDR3 DNA reads TGTGCCAGCAGTGGGTCCGGGACAGGGAATTCACCCCTCCACTTT. It translates to CASSGSGTGNSPLHF.

The V gene is TRBV4-2, the J gene TRBJ1-5; no clear D gene. CDR1 is LGHNA, CDR2 YNFKEQ, per germline. The germline V and J ends were trimmed by 0 bases and 9 bases, with 12 bases remaining between them. There are 14 residues in the CDR3. CDR3 sequence reads: CASSQDQNSRPQHF. CDR3 nucleotide sequence: TGTGCCAGCAGCCAAGATCAAAACAGCAGGCCCCAGCATTTT.

This clonotype was counted only a few times. The chain carries TRBV4-1 and TRBJ1-1; a weak D match, TRBD1 (6 bases). The ends were cut back, 1 base at V and 6 bases at J, with 15 bases in the middle. This CDR3 comprises 15 residues. Germline CDR1 MGHRA, CDR2 YSYEKL. The chain's CDR3 is CASSQAPGVKSEAFF. The CDR3 DNA reads TGCGCCAGCAGCCAAGCCCCAGGGGTGAAATCTGAAGCTTTCTTT.

This clonotype was picked up a small number of times. The V call is TRBV9, the J call TRBJ1-3; 10 positions match TRBD1. J was trimmed by 7 bases and V by 2 bases; bases with no gene match: 6. Germline values: CDR1 SGDLS, CDR2 YYNGEE. The length of the CDR3 is 15 residues. CDR3 DNA: TGTGCCAGCAGCGTGGACTTGGGACAGGGGAACACCATATATTTT. Its protein is CASSVDLGQGNTIYF. Full variable domain (outside the CDR3, taken from reference TRBV9 and TRBJ1-3): DSGVTQTPKHLITATGQRVTLRCSPRSGDLSVYWYQQSLDQGLQFLIQYYNGEERAKGNILERFSAQQFPDLHSELNLSSLELGDSALYFCASSVDLGQGNTIYFGEGSWLTVV.

The chain links TRBV3-1 to TRBJ1-2, with D maybe TRBD1 (6 bases). V lost 5 bases and J 2 bases, leaving 12 bases between the germline ends. CDR3 length equals 14 residues. Germline CDR1 is LGHDT and CDR2 is YNNKEL (reference sequence). The CDR3 DNA sequence: TGTGCCAGCAGCGGGGGGACATCGAACTATGGCTACACCTTC. Amino acids: CASSGGTSNYGYTF.

In its sample, this clonotype was seen many times. V usage is TRBV10-3 and J usage is TRBJ2-3; D may be TRBD2 (5 bases). CDR1 is ENHRY and CDR2 is SYGVKD in the germline V gene. The CDR3 has 13 amino acids. The V gene lost 4 bases and the J gene lost 4 bases, with 9 bases spanning the gap. The CDR3 loop reads CAISGGAADTQYF. The CDR3 DNA reads as TGTGCCATCAGTGGGGGAGCTGCAGATACGCAGTATTTT.

Only a few counts were recorded for this clonotype. The CDR3: CASSLGSSNWELFF. The CDR3 DNA is TGCGCCAGCAGCTTGGGAAGTAGTAATTGGGAGCTGTTTTTT. The V call is TRBV5-1, the J call TRBJ2-2, with D uncertain. The length of the CDR3 is 14 residues. Germline CDR1 SGHRS, CDR2 YFSETQ. The V and J ends lost 0 bases and 9 bases respectively, with 12 bases between them. Full variable domain (rest looked up from reference TRBV5-1 and TRBJ2-2): KAGVTQTPRYLIKTRGQQVTLSCSPISGHRSVSWYQQTPGQGLQFLFEYFSETQRNKGNFPGRFSGRQFSNSRSEMNVSTLELGDSALYLCASSLGSSNWELFFGEGSRLTVL.

This chain joins TRBV6-1 and TRBJ2-7; D uncertain. Germline CDR1 MNHNS, CDR2 SASEGT. CDR3 length: 13 residues. Deletions cut 6 bases from V and 0 bases from J, with 9 bases between. This CDR3 is CASRETYSYEQYF. For the CDR3, the DNA is TGTGCCAGCAGAGAGACTTACTCCTACGAGCAGTACTTC.

This clonotype was recorded many times. The chain links TRBV7-9 to TRBJ1-1; D uncertain. V gave up 4 bases and J gave up 0 bases, with 6 bases separating them. CDR1 is SEHNR and CDR2 is FQNEAQ in the germline V gene (reference sequence). This CDR3 contains 13 residues. CDR3 DNA sequence: TGTGCCAGCAGCTCAGGCCTGAACACTGAAGCTTTCTTT. As protein: CASSSGLNTEAFF.